This T cell receptor beta chain stems from a study of shared clonotypes between healthy human individuals. Across the whole study: CD4 naive and CD4 memory each took three plates per donor, while CD8 naive took two and CD8 memory one. General study points: Clonotype sharing among donors was thought likely to change with sequencing depth. The naive CD4 repertoires of a handful of donors were compared, and around 4.7% of clonotypes were shared.

The assay ran at deep level. The data were produced by immunoSEQ multiplex PCR, yet TCRdb's version contains in-frame clones alone and is incomplete. The sample holds around 2.1 million clones, around 95% seen once. Germline CDR1 and CDR2: MDHEN and SYDVKM. The germline V and J ends were trimmed by 5 bases and 6 bases, with 13 bases remaining between them. The CDR3 loop spans 13 amino acids. Points on this clone: What it binds is not known.

This clonotype originated in a young man in good health. The rearrangement uses TRBV28 and TRBJ2-5; possible D gene TRBD2, 7 bases. Sequenced input: naive CD4+ T cells sorted from blood. As for subset: CD45RA+ positively selected. This CDR3 is CASSNEGGQTQYF. The CDR3 DNA is TGTGCCAGCAGTAACGAGGGGGGGCAGACCCAGTACTTC.